What follows describes a single T cell receptor (beta chain). The antigen remains undetermined. MiXCR was run by TCRdb on the 5' RACE reads, yielding one entry per CDR3 protein. The sample gives roughly 180,000 distinct CDR3 sequences, approximately 17% of which show up once; roughly 3.7% is in the top ten. These data belong to a study of T-cell memory formation after mild COVID-19. About the study: TCR clusters were mostly donor specific.

Findings and limits, study-wide: Clones which contracted sat mainly in CM and EM if CD4+, and in EMRA if CD8+. Some clones that responded were present in memory (sampled pre-infection), which suggests cross-reactive memory joined.

The sequence was obtained from a man aged 18 to 30 who had mild COVID-19 (a few samples of this study predate the infection). Cell type and time point are not known. Specimen: PBMCs or a T cell subset sorted from them (not recorded which).

For the CDR3, the DNA is TGTGCCAGCAGCCAGGACCGGGACAGCCAAGAGACCCAGTACTTC. Translation gives CASSQDRDSQETQYF. The chain employs TRBV11-1 and TRBJ2-5; 7 positions match TRBD1. Trimming cost V 5 bases and J 1 base; bases outside gene matches: 7. CDR3 length equals 15 residues. CDR1 is SGHAT, CDR2 FQDESV, per germline (reference sequence).